Included here is one TCR beta chain sequence, with context. The target antigen is unknown. The entry originates in a study of cytotoxic CD8 clonotypes in ibrutinib-treated CLL. Study information: Mean per-sample yields comprised just over 250,000 productive templates and 94,082 productive rearrangements. Study results and limitations: Shared public clonotypes were rare, and on treatment they either got smaller or stayed the same.

Method: immunoSEQ multiplex PCR; TCRdb's copy keeps in-frame clones and lacks some. Of roughly 23,000 clones in the sample, roughly 72% are singletons; the top ten hold about 26%. Deletions cut 4 bases from V and 5 bases from J, with 12 bases between. This CDR3 is 14 amino acids long. Germline CDR1 is SGHTA and CDR2 is FQGNSA. V usage is TRBV7-2 and J usage is TRBJ1-5, with a weak D call TRBD1 (6 bases). This receptor was obtained from a human donor with chronic lymphocytic leukemia. The specimen comprised PBMCs, sampled before ibrutinib treatment. CDR3 in DNA: TGTGCCAGCAGCTCCCGATCAGGGGATCAGCCCCAGCATTTT. Protein product: CASSSRSGDQPQHF.